This TCR beta chain was found in a study of CD8 T cells in ankylosing spondylitis. Study outcomes and limitations: A subset of motif variants has previously been described in the synovial fluid and blood of reactive arthritis.

This clonotype was recorded at least ten times. Its target is unknown. It was by quantitative 5'-RACE with molecular barcodes that TCR beta libraries were made. MiXCR was run by TCRdb on the 5' RACE reads, yielding one entry per CDR3 protein. The sample yields 150,000 to 200,000 distinct CDR3 sequences, around a tenth seen once. With 2 bases removed from V and 0 bases from J, the gap between germline ends came to 13 bases. The V gene's germline CDR1 is MNHEY and CDR2 SVGEGT. The CDR3 consists of 16 residues. V usage is TRBV6-2 or TRBV6-3 and J usage is TRBJ1-1; TRBD1 is a possible D gene (5 bases). The receptor was isolated from a male donor with ankylosing spondylitis or in good health (not recorded which). What was sequenced was blood, either unsorted or a sorted T cell fraction (not recorded which). The CDR3 loop is CASSYPARGMNTEAFF. CDR3 nucleotides: TGTGCCAGCAGTTACCCGGCACGGGGGATGAACACTGAAGCTTTCTTT.